A single sample is the source of the 4 T cell receptor beta chains below, sequenced in a study of regulatory T cells in long-lasting Graves disease. Researchers made TCR beta libraries by using iRepertoire HTBI primers and running Arm-PCR on CDR3 regions. MiXCR, applied by TCRdb to the multiplex PCR reads, yields one record per CDR3 protein. The table has 400,000 to 450,000 distinct CDR3 sequences, 14% to 15% seen once; the top ten hold around 17%. As to time point: newly diagnosed GD, antithyroid drugs for less than 3 months. From RNA extracted from PBMCs, the TCR library was made. The sample also formed part of further work on T cells in Graves' hyperthyroidism and ophthalmopathy.

The input for sequencing was peripheral blood mononuclear cells (PBMCs), taken at new diagnosis, from a patient treated with antithyroid drugs. The receptors were sampled from a woman aged 25 to 45 with Graves disease.

Regarding this clonotype: This may be a read error: a much more frequent sequence differs by one nucleotide. J is TRBJ2-2 and V is TRBV29-1; 8 bases match TRBD2. The V gene's germline CDR1 is SQVTM and CDR2 ANQGSEA. V gave up 1 base and J gave up 5 bases; unmatched junction bases: 6. The CDR3 runs 15 residues. CDR3 residues: CSVEGEQRETGELFF. CDR3 coding DNA: TGCAGCGTTGAAGGGGAACAGCGGGAGACCGGGGAGCTGTTTTTT.

This clonotype was counted at least ten times. The CDR3: CASSLGGVYNEQFF. CDR3 in DNA: TGTGCCAGCAGCTTAGGTGGGGTCTACAATGAGCAGTTCTTC. The chain is built from TRBV13 and TRBJ2-1, with D uncertain. This CDR3 is built from 14 residues. Trimming took off 0 bases at V and 3 bases at J, with 6 bases between the two ends. Per germline, CDR1 PRHDT and CDR2 FYEKMQ (reference sequence).

This clonotype occurred many times. The chain joins TRBV7-9 to TRBJ2-5, with D perhaps matching TRBD2 (6 bases). The germline V and J ends were trimmed by 7 bases and 1 base, with 25 bases remaining between them. Germline V lookup: CDR1 SEHNR, CDR2 FQNEAQ (reference sequence). The CDR3 has 18 residues. CDR3 nucleotides: TGTGCCAGCAACCCTATAGGGACTGAAAGAACTGCCCAAGAGACCCAGTACTTC. Encoded protein: CASNPIGTERTAQETQYF.

In its sample, this clonotype was seen many times. V usage is TRBV27 and J usage is TRBJ2-1, with no clear D. CDR3 length: 12 amino acids. The germline V gene has CDR1 MNHEY and CDR2 SMNVEV (reference sequence). V was shortened by 3 bases and J by 2 bases, with 2 bases between the two germline ends. Here the CDR3 DNA reads TGTGCCAGCAGTTTCCCCTACAATGAGCAGTTCTTC. Translated: CASSFPYNEQFF.